This entry features one TCR beta chain sequence. The antigen is unknown. CDR1 SGHAT and CDR2 FQDESV come from the germline V gene (reference sequence). The V end lost 1 base, the J end lost 9 bases, and 7 bases lay between the germline ends. The CDR3 spans 11 residues. The entry originates in a study of T-cell memory formation after mild COVID-19. Study overall: Largely, TCR clusters stayed within a single donor. Broader study findings: CD4+ bias marked clones expanding day 15 to 37, unlike balanced contracting clones.

Constant-segment-primed 5'RACE gave TCR alpha and TCR beta cDNA libraries with sample barcodes and UMIs. TCRdb re-called the 5' RACE reads with MiXCR, one entry per CDR3 protein. Here the sample spans about 360,000 distinct CDR3 sequences, approximately 15% being singletons. The V and J genes are TRBV11-1 and TRBJ2-7; D is ambiguous. Sequenced material: PBMCs or a T cell subset sorted from them (not recorded which). This sequence was found in a man between 18 and 35 years old who had mild COVID-19 (a few samples of this study predate the infection). Cell type and time point are not known. CDR3 residues: CASSLGLRQYF. The DNA of the CDR3 is TGTGCCAGCAGCTTAGGATTACGGCAGTACTTC.